Listed below are T cell receptor beta chains from one sample, sequenced in a study of T cells in Graves' hyperthyroidism and ophthalmopathy. In TCRdb, the multiplex PCR reads were re-called with MiXCR into one record per CDR3 protein. This sample has some 800,000 distinct CDR3 sequences, with 35% to 40% found just once. The sample was blood. These receptors all stem from a man between 18 and 35 years old with Graves' hyperthyroidism. The CDR3 runs from the conserved cysteine through the conserved F or W. D genes are given only for firm matches. Size is omitted from some rows. Given values are once, few, many or a class for expanded clones.

V gene: TRBV11-2; clone size: few; J gene: TRBJ1-1; D gene: TRBD1; CDR3 DNA: TGTGCCAGCAGACTCGGGACAGGGCTCACTGAAGCTTTCTTT; CDR3 protein: CASRLGTGLTEAFF
V gene: TRBV7-8; clone size: few; J gene: TRBJ2-7; D gene: -; CDR3 DNA: TGCGCCAGCCGCCTTAGAGAACACAGTTTCCACGAGCAGTACTTC; CDR3 protein: CASRLREHSFHEQYF
V gene: TRBV20-1; clone size: few; J gene: TRBJ1-1; D gene: -; CDR3 DNA: TGCAGTGCTGAGGAGTCCATGAACACTGAAGCTTTCTTT; CDR3 protein: CSAEESMNTEAFF
V gene: TRBV6-5; clone size: few; J gene: TRBJ2-2; D gene: -; CDR3 DNA: TGTGCCAGCAGTTACGATCCGGTAAAGCTGTTTTTT; CDR3 protein: CASSYDPVKLFF
V gene: TRBV7-6; clone size: -; J gene: TRBJ2-7; D gene: TRBD1; CDR3 DNA: TGTGCCAGCTCCGAGGGACAGGCCGCCTACGAGCAGTACTTC; CDR3 protein: CASSEGQAAYEQYF
V gene: TRBV10-3; clone size: -; J gene: TRBJ1-5; D gene: -; CDR3 DNA: -; CDR3 protein: CASSSSTNGADQPQHF
V gene: TRBV29-1; clone size: many; J gene: TRBJ2-7; D gene: -; CDR3 DNA: TGCAGCGTTGTGGTCACAACCGCCGAGCAGTACTTC; CDR3 protein: CSVVVTTAEQYF
V gene: TRBV5-5; clone size: -; J gene: TRBJ1-4; D gene: -; CDR3 DNA: TGTGCCAGCAGCTTCACGGTAGGGGCTGGCGAAAAACTGTTTTTT; CDR3 protein: CASSFTVGAGEKLFF
V gene: TRBV7-2; clone size: few; J gene: TRBJ1-1; D gene: -; CDR3 DNA: TGTGCCAGCACCCTAGGGGCGATCATGAACACTGAAGCTTTCTTT; CDR3 protein: CASTLGAIMNTEAFF
V gene: TRBV20-1; clone size: many; J gene: TRBJ1-1; D gene: -; CDR3 DNA: TGCAGTGCTAGAGACACGGACACTGAAGCTTTCTTT; CDR3 protein: CSARDTDTEAFF
V gene: TRBV25-1; clone size: -; J gene: TRBJ2-7; D gene: TRBD2; CDR3 DNA: TGTGCCAGCAGCCCAGGGACTAGCGGCAGCCCCTACGAGCAGTACTTC; CDR3 protein: CASSPGTSGSPYEQYF
V gene: TRBV2; clone size: many; J gene: TRBJ2-7; D gene: -; CDR3 DNA: TGTGCCAGCAGTGATTCTGACCTCCGATACGAGCAGTACTTC; CDR3 protein: CASSDSDLRYEQYF
V gene: TRBV19; clone size: -; J gene: TRBJ2-7; D gene: -; CDR3 DNA: TGTGCCAGTAGTATAGATGTAAAACAGTTCTCCTACGAGCAGTACTTC; CDR3 protein: CASSIDVKQFSYEQYF
V gene: TRBV5-1; clone size: few; J gene: TRBJ2-5; D gene: -; CDR3 DNA: TGCGCCAGCAGCTTGGAGCCTTTCCAAGAGACCCAGTACTTC; CDR3 protein: CASSLEPFQETQYF
V gene: TRBV2; clone size: few; J gene: TRBJ1-1; D gene: -; CDR3 DNA: TGTGCCAGCACCCTCACTTCGGGTAGAGTACCGGGAACTGAAGCTTTCTTT; CDR3 protein: CASTLTSGRVPGTEAFF